This T cell receptor beta chain is from a study of blood T cell repertoires in COVID-19 (dated by TCRdb to about 2020). Context from the whole study: The collaborator samples originated in the United States, Italy and Spain and spanned the acute and convalescent phases of COVID-19. The repertoires were released in a freely available public database meant as a resource for research on the immune response to SARS-CoV-2. Samples came from the ongoing ImmuneRACE study (first 160 participants) plus 1,254 subjects from 6 global collaborators. Where available, HLA class I and class II types were taken from metadata supplied by the sample provider and were not determined by assay-based typing. Subjects who had been exposed to COVID-19, were actively infected with it, or had recovered from it provided the deeply sampled blood TCRbeta repertoires that made up the dataset. The sample metadata nearly always contained a de-identified subject ID, COVID-19 status, age in years and sex. The material from the prospective study consisted of cDNA or gDNA derived from T cells, B-cell-depleted T cells, or PBMCs. The full study reports these points: The amount of clinical and demographic metadata varied by source and participant and was provided uncurated.

Collaborating institutions collected whole blood in K2EDTA tubes following their own protocols. For TCRbeta analysis, collaborators shipped samples in one of three forms: frozen whole blood, isolated PBMCs, or DNA extracted from either of those sample types. TCRbeta CDR3 regions were amplified from genomic DNA by means of the immunoSEQ Assay, a bias-controlled multiplex PCR. The authors processed their data as follows. The number of nucleated cells in each sample was estimated by amplification of reference gene primers within the assay. To quantify the absolute abundance of each unique TCRbeta CDR3 rearrangement, sequence reads were collapsed and filtered. For each sample, productive Simpson clonality was calculated as the square root of Simpson's diversity index across productive rearrangements. What TCRdb holds here is the immuneACCESS table cut down to in-frame rearrangements. Part of the clones is not present; checked against another copy, under half of the missing clones reflect an unresolved V gene, and the others are unexplained. V, J and clone size were drawn from that table, and D and trimming were deduced from the DNA. The sample has some 460,000 clones on record, approximately 90% of them singletons. The ten largest clones add up to roughly 4.3% of the sample.

The CDR3 runs 13 amino acids, cysteine and phenylalanine included. Left in the record is the CDR3 DNA by itself, 39 bases read in frame from the first base. V is clipped by 1 base and J by 1 base, and the sequence between their germline boundaries is 6 bases long. Sequences SGHRS (CDR1) and YFSETQ (CDR2) are obtained from the germline V gene. This clone occurred once. Its antigen specificity is not known. Base-call qualities are not available, and no considerably larger clone is one nucleotide away. This CDR3 is also generated by other DNA sequences in the sample. The receptor's source is a woman between 25 and 40 years old with acute or convalescent COVID-19. The sequenced sample consisted of peripheral blood. The chain uses TRBV5-1 and TRBJ2-7; the D gene is perhaps TRBD1, on 6 matching bases. The base sequence is TGCGCCAGCAGCTTGACAGGGTCCTACGAGCAGTACTTC. Its amino acids are CASSLTGSYEQYF.